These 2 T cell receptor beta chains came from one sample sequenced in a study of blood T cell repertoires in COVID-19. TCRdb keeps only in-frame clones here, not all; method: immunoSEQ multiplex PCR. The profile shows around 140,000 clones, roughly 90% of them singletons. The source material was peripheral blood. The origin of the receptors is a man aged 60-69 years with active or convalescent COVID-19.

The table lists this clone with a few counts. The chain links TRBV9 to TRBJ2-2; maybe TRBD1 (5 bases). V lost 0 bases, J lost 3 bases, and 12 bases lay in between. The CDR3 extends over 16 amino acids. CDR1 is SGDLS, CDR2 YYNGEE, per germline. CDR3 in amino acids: CASSVDVGRDTGELFF. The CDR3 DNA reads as TGTGCCAGCAGCGTAGATGTGGGCAGGGACACCGGGGAGCTGTTTTTT.

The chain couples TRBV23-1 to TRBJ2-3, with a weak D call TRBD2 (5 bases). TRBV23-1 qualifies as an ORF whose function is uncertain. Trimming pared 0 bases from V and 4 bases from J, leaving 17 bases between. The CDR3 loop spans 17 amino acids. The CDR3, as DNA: TGCGCCAGCAGTCAATCGGCCCGGTCCCACGGGGCAGATACGCAGTATTTT. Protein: CASSQSARSHGADTQYF.